This TCR beta chain was recorded in a study of early T cells in non-severe SARS-CoV-2 infection. Study-wide background: With bulk RNA from unsorted whole blood as input, sequencing yielded unpaired chains. Overall study findings and caveats: Database matching using VDJdb favored anti-spike CD8 responses, with private and CD4 specificities left missing.

The table lists this clonotype with many counts. Its antigen is not identified. Germline CDR1 reads SGHDT; CDR2 reads YYEEEE. This CDR3 has 15 residues. The junction had 8 bases not matched to a gene; V was cut back by 2 bases and J by 3 bases. Individual cDNA molecules were tagged with unique molecular identifiers, the study reported. TCRdb fed the 5' RACE reads into MiXCR, producing one record per CDR3 protein. The sample yields 40,000 or so distinct CDR3 sequences, 5.5% to 7% seen once. The gene calls are TRBV5-6 and TRBJ2-7, with 7 positions matching TRBD2. Sample: whole blood, taken at baseline. The sequence came from an adult who was a healthcare worker with PCR-confirmed SARS-CoV-2 infection or an uninfected control (not recorded which). CDR3 sequence: CASSFGAGRGYEQYF. The CDR3 DNA follows: TGTGCCAGCAGCTTTGGAGCGGGGAGGGGCTACGAGCAGTACTTC.